The table lists the clone carrying this T cell receptor (beta chain) with a few counts. As yet, its antigen is unknown. These data come from a study of regulatory T cells in long-lasting Graves disease. Study background: More than 5 years of antithyroid drugs with positive TSH receptor antibodies defined persistent Graves' disease.

The time point is: persistent/refractory GD, antithyroid drugs over 5 years with positive TRAb. The TCR library used RNA extracted from PBMCs. The study's findings and limits: Accuracy could have been hurt by small sample size. Those with persistent disease had in common more public clonotypes (fewer than 3,000) than new patients (roughly 1,000).

Arm-PCR of CDR3 regions with iRepertoire HTBI primers generated TCR beta libraries. TCRdb analysed the multiplex PCR reads with MiXCR anew, one entry per CDR3 protein. The sample includes 700,000 or so distinct CDR3 sequences, around 30% of them seen just once. This TCR came from a female donor with Graves disease. The material sequenced was peripheral blood mononuclear cells (PBMCs), taken when the disease was refractory, from a patient treated with antithyroid drugs.

CDR3 in amino acids: CATTPPPGVGTQYF. The CDR3 bases are TGTGCCACCACCCCCCCCCCGGGAGTGGGGACCCAGTACTTC. The chain uses TRBV6-1 and TRBJ2-5; D is possibly TRBD2 (6 bases). The CDR3 is 14 residues long. The V and J ends lost 10 bases and 7 bases respectively, with 22 bases between them. CDR1 and CDR2 (germline): MNHNS, SASEGT.